This entry concerns a single T cell receptor (beta chain). This clonotype has ten or more counts. Its recognized antigen is unknown. No base qualities exist here, and no much larger clone lies one base off it. The data stem from a study of T-cell memory formation after mild COVID-19 (dated by TCRdb to the early 2020s). The study in broad terms: Most TCR sequence clusters were specific to one of the two donors. In two donors, T-cell clones that expanded and contracted after mild COVID-19 were tracked by sequencing TCRalpha and TCRbeta repertoires over time. The cohort was made up of two young adult volunteers, one female and one male, who were previously healthy. General conclusions and limits of the study: Clones that contracted from day 15 to 85 showed balanced CD4/CD8 phenotypes, whereas a second wave of clones that expanded from day 15 to 37 leaned towards CD4+. Contracting CD4+ clones turned up mainly in the CM and EM memory subsets, whereas EMRA was where CD8+ clones were enriched. SARS-CoV-2 specificity was not confirmed for the second-wave clones peaking on day 37. Some responding clones were detected in pre-infection memory, suggesting pre-existing cross-reactive memory T cells joined the SARS-CoV-2 response. The study covered only a couple of mild cases, and larger cohorts including severe cases with pre-infection samples were considered necessary.

The germline V gene sets CDR1 to SGHTA and CDR2 to FQGNSA. Trimming costs V 3 bases and J 4 bases, and their ends lie 19 bases apart. The CDR3 sequence holds 17 residues, the cysteine and phenylalanine included. Only the CDR3 portion is preserved as DNA: 51 bases, with reading frame beginning at the first base. The run used an Illumina NovaSeq 6000. TCRalpha and TCRbeta cDNA libraries were built by 5'RACE with constant-segment primers, adding sample barcodes and unique molecular identifiers. RNA was extracted from every sample with Trizol reagent. Amplification of the libraries took two PCR steps, and the second step added a second sample barcode plus Illumina TruSeq adapters. Sequencing of libraries was performed on an Illumina NovaSeq with 2 x 150 bp paired-end reads. The paper's processing steps were these. Demultiplexing of reads and collapsing into UMI-guided consensus sequences were performed with migec v1.2.7. Using mixcr v2.1.11, the UMI consensuses were aligned to TRA and TRB V and J templates and assembled into clonotypes. A clonotype was counted as expanded or contracted only if both edgeR and NoisET called the change significant, with noise models trained on biological replicates. For edgeR calls, the cutoffs were a false discovery rate-adjusted p below 0.01 and a log2 fold-change threshold of 1. As an exploratory analysis of dynamics, PCA with hierarchical clustering was applied to max-normalized trajectories of the 1000 most abundant clonotypes. Separately sequenced CD4+ and CD8+ repertoires were used to assign the CD4 or CD8 phenotype of responding clones. TCRdb reprocessed the public reads (quality trimming at Q25 with fastp, clone calling with MiXCR) and kept in-frame beta chains. Rows are combined by CDR3 protein, so each entry shows the most common genes and DNA. The V and J calls were not made by the authors but by TCRdb's processing. Across this sample there are 110,000 to 150,000 distinct CDR3 sequences, with approximately 25% seen only once. Clones ranked in the top ten supply approximately 25% of the sample.

PBMCs were isolated by Ficoll-Paque density gradient centrifugation. The clonotype originates from an adult woman who had mild COVID-19 (a few samples of this study predate the infection). The sample titles of this study are shuffled in the database, so cell type and time point are left out; the donor was told from shared clones. Recombination connected TRBV7-2 to TRBJ2-1, and perhaps TRBD2 as D gene, on 6 matching bases. Sequenced input: PBMCs or a T cell subset sorted from them (not recorded which). The DNA sequence is given as TGTGCCAGCAGCTTTTTTGCTGTAGTGGGGGGATACAATGAGCAGTTCTTC. This encodes CASSFFAVVGGYNEQFF.